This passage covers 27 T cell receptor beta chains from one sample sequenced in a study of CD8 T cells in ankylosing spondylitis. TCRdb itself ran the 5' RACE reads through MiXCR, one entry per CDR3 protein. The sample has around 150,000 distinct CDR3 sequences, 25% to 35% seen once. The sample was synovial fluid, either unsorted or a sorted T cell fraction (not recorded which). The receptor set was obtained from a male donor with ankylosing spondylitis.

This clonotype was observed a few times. The CDR3 DNA reads TGCGCCAGCAGCCTAATGGCGACTGGGGCCAACGTCCTGACTTTC. Residues: CASSLMATGANVLTF. The chain couples TRBV5-1 to TRBJ2-6, with D hard to call. Trimming shortened V by 4 bases and J by 2 bases, and 10 bases separated the two germline ends. This CDR3 comprises 15 residues. Germline loops: CDR1 SGHRS, CDR2 YFSETQ.

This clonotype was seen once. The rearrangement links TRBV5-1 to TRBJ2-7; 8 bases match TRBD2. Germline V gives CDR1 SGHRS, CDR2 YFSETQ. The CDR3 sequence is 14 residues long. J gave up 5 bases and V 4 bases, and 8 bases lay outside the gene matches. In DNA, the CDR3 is TGCGCCAGCAGCAGTACTAGCGGAGGGAACGAGCAGTACTTC. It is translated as CASSSTSGGNEQYF.

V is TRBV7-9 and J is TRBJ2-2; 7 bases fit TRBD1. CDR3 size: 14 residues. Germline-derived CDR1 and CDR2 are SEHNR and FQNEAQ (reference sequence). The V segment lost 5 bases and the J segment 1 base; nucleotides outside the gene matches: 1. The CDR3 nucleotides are TGTGCCAGCAGCCGGACAGGGAACACCGGGGAGCTGTTTTTT. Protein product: CASSRTGNTGELFF.

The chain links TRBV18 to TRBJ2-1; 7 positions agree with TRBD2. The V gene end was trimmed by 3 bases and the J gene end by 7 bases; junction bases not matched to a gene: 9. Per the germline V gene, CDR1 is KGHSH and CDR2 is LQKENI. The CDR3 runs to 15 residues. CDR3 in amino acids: CASSPPGTTENEQFF. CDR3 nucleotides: TGTGCCAGCTCACCTCCCGGGACTACTGAGAATGAGCAGTTCTTC.

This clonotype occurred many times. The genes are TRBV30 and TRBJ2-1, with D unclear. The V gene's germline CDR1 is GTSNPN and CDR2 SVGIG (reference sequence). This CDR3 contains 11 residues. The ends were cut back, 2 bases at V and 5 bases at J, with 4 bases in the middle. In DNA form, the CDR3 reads TGTGCCTGGAGTACCCACAATGAGCAGTTCTTC. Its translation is CAWSTHNEQFF. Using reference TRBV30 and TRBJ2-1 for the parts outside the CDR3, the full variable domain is SQTIHQWPATLVQPVGSPLSLECTVEGTSNPNLYWYRQAAGRGLQLLFYSVGIGQISSEVPQNLSASRPQDRQFILSSKKLLLSDSGFYLCAWSTHNEQFFGPGTRLTVL.

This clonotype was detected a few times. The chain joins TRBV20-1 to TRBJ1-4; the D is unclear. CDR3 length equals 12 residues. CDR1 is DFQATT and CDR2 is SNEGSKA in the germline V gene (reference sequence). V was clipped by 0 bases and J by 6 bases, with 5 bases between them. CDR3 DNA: TGCAGTGCTAGAGATAATGATGAAAAACTGTTTTTT. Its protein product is CSARDNDEKLFF.

The CDR3 loop reads CASSYRATYGYTF. As DNA, the CDR3 is TGTGCCAGCAGTTACAGGGCCACCTATGGCTACACCTTC. The chain couples TRBV28 to TRBJ1-2, with a possible D match to TRBD1 (6 bases). The germline gives CDR1 MDHEN, CDR2 SYDVKM. V lost 4 bases and J 4 bases, leaving 10 bases between the germline ends. This CDR3 comprises 13 residues.

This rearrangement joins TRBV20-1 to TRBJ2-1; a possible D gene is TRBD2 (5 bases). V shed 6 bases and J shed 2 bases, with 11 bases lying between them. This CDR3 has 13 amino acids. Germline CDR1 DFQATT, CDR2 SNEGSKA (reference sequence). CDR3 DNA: TGCAGTGCCGGACTGTTGGCCTACAATGAGCAGTTCTTC. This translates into CSAGLLAYNEQFF.

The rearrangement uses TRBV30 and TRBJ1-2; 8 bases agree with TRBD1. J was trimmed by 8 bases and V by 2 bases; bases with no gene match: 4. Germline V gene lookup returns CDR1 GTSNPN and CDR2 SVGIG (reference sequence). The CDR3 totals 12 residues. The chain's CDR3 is CAWSSGGQGYTF. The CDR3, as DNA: TGTGCCTGGAGTTCAGGGGGCCAGGGCTACACCTTC.

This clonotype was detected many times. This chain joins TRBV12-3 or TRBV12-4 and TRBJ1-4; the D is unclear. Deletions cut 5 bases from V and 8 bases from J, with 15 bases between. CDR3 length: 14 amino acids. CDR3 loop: CASSGTALGEKLFF. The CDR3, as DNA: TGTGCCAGCAGTGGAACAGCGTTAGGGGAAAAACTGTTTTTT.

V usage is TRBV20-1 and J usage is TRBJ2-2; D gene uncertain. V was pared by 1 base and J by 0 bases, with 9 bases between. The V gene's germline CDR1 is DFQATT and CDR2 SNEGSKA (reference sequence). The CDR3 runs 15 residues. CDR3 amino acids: CSARGSLANTGELFF. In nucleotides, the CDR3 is TGCAGTGCTAGAGGTAGTCTAGCGAACACCGGGGAGCTGTTTTTT.

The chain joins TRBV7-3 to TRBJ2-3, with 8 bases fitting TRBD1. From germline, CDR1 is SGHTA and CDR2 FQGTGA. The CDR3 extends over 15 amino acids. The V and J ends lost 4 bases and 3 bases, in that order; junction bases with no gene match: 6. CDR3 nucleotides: TGTGCCAGCAGCTCGACAGGGGTGGGGACAGATACGCAGTATTTT. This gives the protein CASSSTGVGTDTQYF.

The CDR3 DNA reads TGTGCCAGCAGTGCTCAGGTCTCGGCCTCCTACGAGCAGTACTTC. Translated, it gives CASSAQVSASYEQYF. V is TRBV2 and J is TRBJ2-7; no firm D call. The V end was cut by 4 bases, the J end by 0 bases, with 13 bases between. This CDR3 region has 15 residues. The germline gives CDR1 SNHLY, CDR2 FYNNEI.

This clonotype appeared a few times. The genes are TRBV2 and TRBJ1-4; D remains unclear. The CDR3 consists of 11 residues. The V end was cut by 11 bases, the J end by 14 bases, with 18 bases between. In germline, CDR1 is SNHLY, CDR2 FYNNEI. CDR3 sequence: CALREGFGLFF. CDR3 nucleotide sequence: TGTGCCCTAAGGGAGGGTTTTGGCCTGTTTTTT. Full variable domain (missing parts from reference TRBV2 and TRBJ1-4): EPEVTQTPSHQVTQMGQEVILRCVPISNHLYFYWYRQILGQKVEFLVSFYNNEISEKSEIFDDQFSVERPDGSNFTLKIRSTKLEDSAMYFCALREGFGLFFGSGTQLSVL.

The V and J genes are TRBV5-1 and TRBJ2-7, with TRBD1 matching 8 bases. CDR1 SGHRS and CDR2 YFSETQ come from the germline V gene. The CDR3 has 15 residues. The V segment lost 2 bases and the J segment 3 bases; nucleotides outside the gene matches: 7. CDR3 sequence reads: CASSFGQGKGYEQYF. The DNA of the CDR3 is TGCGCCAGCAGCTTCGGACAGGGTAAGGGCTACGAGCAGTACTTC. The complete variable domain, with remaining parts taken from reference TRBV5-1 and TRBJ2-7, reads KAGVTQTPRYLIKTRGQQVTLSCSPISGHRSVSWYQQTPGQGLQFLFEYFSETQRNKGNFPGRFSGRQFSNSRSEMNVSTLELGDSALYLCASSFGQGKGYEQYFGPGTRLTVT.

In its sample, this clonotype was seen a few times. The CDR3 DNA follows: TGCAGTGCCCATACTAGCGGGCGCACAGATACGCAGTATTTT. This codes for CSAHTSGRTDTQYF. This chain joins TRBV20-1 and TRBJ2-3; 9 bases are shared with TRBD2. Germline V gene lookup returns CDR1 DFQATT and CDR2 SNEGSKA (reference sequence). Losses at the gene ends were 6 bases for V and 1 base for J; bases not matched to a gene: 5. The CDR3 extends over 14 amino acids.

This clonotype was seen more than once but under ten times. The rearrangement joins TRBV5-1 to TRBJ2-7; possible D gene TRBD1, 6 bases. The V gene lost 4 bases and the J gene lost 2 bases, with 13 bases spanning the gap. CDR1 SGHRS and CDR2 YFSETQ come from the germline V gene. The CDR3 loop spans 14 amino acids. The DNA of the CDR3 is TGCGCCAGCAGCAATCCAGGGGTCACCTACGAGCAGTACTTC. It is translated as CASSNPGVTYEQYF.

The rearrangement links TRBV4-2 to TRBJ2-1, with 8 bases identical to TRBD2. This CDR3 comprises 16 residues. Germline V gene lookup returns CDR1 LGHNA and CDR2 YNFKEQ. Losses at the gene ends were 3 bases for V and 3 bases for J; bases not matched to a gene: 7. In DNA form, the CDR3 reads TGTGCCAGCAGCCAGGGTCGGGGGGGTCTCTACAATGAGCAGTTCTTC. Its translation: CASSQGRGGLYNEQFF.

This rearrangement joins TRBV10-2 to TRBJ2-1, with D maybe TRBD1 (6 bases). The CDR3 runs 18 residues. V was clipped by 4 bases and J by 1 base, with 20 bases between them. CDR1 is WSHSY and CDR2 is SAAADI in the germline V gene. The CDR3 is CASSVQGPSMGSYNEQFF. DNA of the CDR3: TGCGCCAGCAGTGTACAGGGACCGTCAATGGGGTCCTACAATGAGCAGTTCTTC.

The CDR3 nucleotides read TGTGCCAGCAGTAAACAGTTAAACACTGAAGCTTTCTTT. Its translation is CASSKQLNTEAFF. V usage is TRBV7-3 and J usage is TRBJ1-1; D not certain. This CDR3 contains 13 residues. The V end lost 6 bases, the J end lost 2 bases, and 10 bases lay between the germline ends. Germline V gives CDR1 SGHTA, CDR2 FQGTGA.

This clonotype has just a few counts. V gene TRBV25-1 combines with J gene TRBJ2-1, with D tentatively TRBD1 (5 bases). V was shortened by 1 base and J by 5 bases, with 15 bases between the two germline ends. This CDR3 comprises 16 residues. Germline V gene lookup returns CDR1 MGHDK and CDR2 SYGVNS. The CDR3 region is CASSEWRQSGDNEQFF. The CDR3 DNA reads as TGTGCCAGCAGTGAATGGCGACAGTCCGGCGACAATGAGCAGTTCTTC.

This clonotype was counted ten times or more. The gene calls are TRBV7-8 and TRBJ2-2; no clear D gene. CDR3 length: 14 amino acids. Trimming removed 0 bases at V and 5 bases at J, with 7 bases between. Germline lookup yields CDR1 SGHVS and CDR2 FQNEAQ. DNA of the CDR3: TGTGCCAGCAGCTTAGCCTCCAGGACCGGGGAGCTGTTTTTT. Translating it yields CASSLASRTGELFF.

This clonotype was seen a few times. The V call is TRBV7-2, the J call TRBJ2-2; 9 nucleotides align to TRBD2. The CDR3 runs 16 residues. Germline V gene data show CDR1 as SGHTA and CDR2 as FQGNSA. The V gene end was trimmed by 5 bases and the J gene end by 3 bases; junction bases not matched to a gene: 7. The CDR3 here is CASSRRLAVYTGELFF. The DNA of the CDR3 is TGTGCCAGCAGCCGTAGACTAGCGGTATACACCGGGGAGCTGTTTTTT.

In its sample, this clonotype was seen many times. CDR3 loop: CASSFEPGLGSQETQYF. In DNA, the CDR3 is TGTGCCAGCAGTTTTGAACCGGGACTAGGGTCCCAAGAGACCCAGTACTTC. V and J are TRBV12-3 or TRBV12-4 and TRBJ2-5; the match to TRBD2 covers 8 bases. The CDR3 has 17 amino acids. The V and J ends lost 3 bases and 1 base, in that order; junction bases with no gene match: 10.

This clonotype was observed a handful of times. CDR3: CSARSPQADNNYGYTF. The CDR3 DNA reads TGCAGTGCTAGATCTCCCCAGGCGGACAATAACTATGGCTACACCTTC. V usage is TRBV20-1 and J usage is TRBJ1-2, with a tentative D call TRBD1 (5 bases). The ends were cut back, 2 bases at V and 1 base at J, with 17 bases in the middle. The CDR3 consists of 16 residues. Germline V lookup: CDR1 DFQATT, CDR2 SNEGSKA (reference sequence).

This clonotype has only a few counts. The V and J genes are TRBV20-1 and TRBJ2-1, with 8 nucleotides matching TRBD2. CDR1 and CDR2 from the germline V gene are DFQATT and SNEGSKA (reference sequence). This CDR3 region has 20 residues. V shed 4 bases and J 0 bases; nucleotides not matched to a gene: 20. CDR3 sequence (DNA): TGCAGTGCTAAACTACCCAAGGCGGGAGGCCTGGGATCCTCCTACAATGAGCAGTTCTTC. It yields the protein CSAKLPKAGGLGSSYNEQFF.

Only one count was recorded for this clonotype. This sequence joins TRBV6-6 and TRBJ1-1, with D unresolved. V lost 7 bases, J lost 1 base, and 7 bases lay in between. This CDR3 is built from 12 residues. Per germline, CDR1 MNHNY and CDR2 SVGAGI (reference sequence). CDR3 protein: CASKEANTEAFF. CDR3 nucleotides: TGTGCCAGCAAGGAGGCGAACACTGAAGCTTTCTTT.